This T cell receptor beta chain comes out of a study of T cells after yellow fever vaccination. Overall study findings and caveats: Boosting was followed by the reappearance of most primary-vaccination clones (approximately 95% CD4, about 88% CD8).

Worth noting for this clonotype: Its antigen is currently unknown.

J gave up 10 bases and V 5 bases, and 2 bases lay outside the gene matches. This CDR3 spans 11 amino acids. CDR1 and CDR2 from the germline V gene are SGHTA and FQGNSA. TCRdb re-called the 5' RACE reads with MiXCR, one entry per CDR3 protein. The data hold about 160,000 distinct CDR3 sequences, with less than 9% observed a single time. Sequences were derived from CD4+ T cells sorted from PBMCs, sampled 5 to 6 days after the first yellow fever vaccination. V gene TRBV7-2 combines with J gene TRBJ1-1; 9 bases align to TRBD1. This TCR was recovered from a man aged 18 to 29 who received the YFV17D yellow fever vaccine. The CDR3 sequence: CASSPDRGAFF. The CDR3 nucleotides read TGTGCCAGCAGCCCGGACAGGGGAGCTTTCTTT.